This record covers a single T cell receptor (beta chain). The antigen remains unidentified. This sample was included in a study of T cell repertoires in cytomegalovirus infection. Whole-study context: Researchers turned to recently identified HLA-C-restricted CMV epitopes as well as well-studied HLA-B-restricted ones. A matching HLA type, together with CMV infection, was signaled by public TCR beta signatures.

The germline V and J ends were trimmed by 3 bases and 5 bases, with 11 bases remaining between them. Germline CDR1 and CDR2: SGHVS and FQNEAQ. The CDR3 has 13 residues. Overall study findings and caveats: Adding up the frequency of public TCR beta families identified people who carried CMV plus the relevant HLA. CMV-specific TCR beta clonotypes restricted by HLA-C dominated the ex vivo response.

TCRdb recomputed calls from the reads with MiXCR, one row per CDR3 protein. Altogether under 500,000 distinct CDR3 sequences are present, 40% to 50% being singletons, with the ten largest covering roughly two fifths. This rearrangement joins TRBV7-8 to TRBJ2-7; D is unresolved. The receptor was isolated from a human donor in good health (CMV status not recorded). Some clones in this sample may be carry-over from other donors' samples. The sequenced sample was cultured PBMCs, obtained from culture after CMV antigen stimulation. The CDR3 DNA is TGTGCCAGCAGCTTTAGCCTCTTGGACGAGCAGTACTTC. Its protein product is CASSFSLLDEQYF.